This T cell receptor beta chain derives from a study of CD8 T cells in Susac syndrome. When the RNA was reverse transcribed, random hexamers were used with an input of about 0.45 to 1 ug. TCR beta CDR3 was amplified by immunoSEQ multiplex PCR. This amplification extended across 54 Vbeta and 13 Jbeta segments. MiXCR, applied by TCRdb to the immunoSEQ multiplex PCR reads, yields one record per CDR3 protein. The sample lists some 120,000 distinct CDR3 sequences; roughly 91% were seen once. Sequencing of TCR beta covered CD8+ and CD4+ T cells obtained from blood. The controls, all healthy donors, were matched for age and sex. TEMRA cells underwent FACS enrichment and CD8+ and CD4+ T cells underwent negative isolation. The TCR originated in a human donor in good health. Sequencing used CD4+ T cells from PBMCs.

The CDR3 region has the DNA TGCGCCAGCAGATCCGGGACAGGAAGATACGAGCAGTACTTC. Translating gives CASRSGTGRYEQYF. The chain is built from TRBV5-1 and TRBJ2-7; 8 bases agree with TRBD1. The CDR3 loop spans 14 amino acids. V dropped 5 bases and J dropped 4; count of bases not matched to a gene: 8. Germline CDR1 is SGHRS and CDR2 is YFSETQ. Looking up the rest from reference TRBV5-1 and TRBJ2-7 gives the full variable domain: KAGVTQTPRYLIKTRGQQVTLSCSPISGHRSVSWYQQTPGQGLQFLFEYFSETQRNKGNFPGRFSGRQFSNSRSEMNVSTLELGDSALYLCASRSGTGRYEQYFGPGTRLTVT.